This note documents a single T cell receptor beta chain sequence. The entry originates in a study of blood T cell repertoires in COVID-19. At the level of the study: Sample material is recorded as cDNA or gDNA derived from T cells, B-cell-depleted T cells, or PBMCs.

Authors' data handling: Estimates of nucleated cell counts were drawn from the amplification of reference gene primers. Clones were sequenced by immunoSEQ multiplex PCR, and TCRdb holds only the in-frame ones, with some missing. V and J calls and clone size are copied from that table; D and trimming were computed from the DNA. The repertoire holds under 200,000 clones, approximately 88% seen once, with approximately 2.9% in the top ten. Germline CDR1 KGHDR, CDR2 SFDVKD. V lost 4 bases and J 9 bases, leaving 10 bases between the germline ends. This CDR3 region has 12 residues. The sample consisted of peripheral blood. J is TRBJ2-3 and V is TRBV24-1; D possibly corresponds to TRBD2 (6 bases). This receptor was obtained from a woman in her sixties with acute or convalescent COVID-19. This CDR3 reads CATSEMGGTQYF. CDR3 DNA sequence: TGTGCCACCAGTGAAATGGGGGGAACGCAGTATTTT.